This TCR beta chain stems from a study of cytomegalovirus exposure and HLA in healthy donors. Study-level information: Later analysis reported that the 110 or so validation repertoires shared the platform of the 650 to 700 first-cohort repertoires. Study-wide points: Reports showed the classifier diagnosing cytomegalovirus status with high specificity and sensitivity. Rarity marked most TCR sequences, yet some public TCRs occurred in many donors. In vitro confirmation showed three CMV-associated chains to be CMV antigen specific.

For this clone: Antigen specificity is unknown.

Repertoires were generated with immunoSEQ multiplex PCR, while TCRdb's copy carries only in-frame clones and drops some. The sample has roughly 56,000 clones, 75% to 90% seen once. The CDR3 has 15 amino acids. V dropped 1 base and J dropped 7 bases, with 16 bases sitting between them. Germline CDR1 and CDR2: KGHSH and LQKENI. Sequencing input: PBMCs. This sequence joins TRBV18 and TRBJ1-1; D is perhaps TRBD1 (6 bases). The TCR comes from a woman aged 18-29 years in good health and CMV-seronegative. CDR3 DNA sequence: TGTGCCAGCTCACCACGGGGACAACTAACTAGTGAAGCTTTCTTT. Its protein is CASSPRGQLTSEAFF.